The 15 T cell receptor beta chains below were found in one sample sequenced in a study of cytomegalovirus exposure and HLA in healthy donors. Amplification used 60 Vbeta primers and 13 Jbeta primers. Measured with immunoSEQ multiplex PCR; TCRdb has only the in-frame clones, and not every one. The data show 160,000 or so clones, 60% to 80% seen once. Sequences were obtained from PBMCs. Receptor source: a middle-aged man in good health and CMV-seropositive.

The genes are TRBV7-9 and TRBJ2-1; D is possibly TRBD1 (5 bases). Germline CDR1 and CDR2: SEHNR and FQNEAQ (reference sequence). The CDR3 length is 15 residues. Trimming removed 1 base from V and 2 bases from J, with 9 bases in between. The CDR3 loop reads CASSLVGAAYNEQFF. The CDR3, as DNA: TGTGCCAGCAGCTTAGTAGGGGCAGCCTACAATGAGCAGTTCTTC.

This sequence joins TRBV19 and TRBJ2-7; TRBD1 matches 7 bases. The CDR3 totals 12 residues. J was trimmed by 5 bases and V by 9 bases; bases with no gene match: 7. Per the germline V gene, CDR1 is LNHDA and CDR2 is SQIVND (reference sequence). CDR3 residues: CASNDRAHEQYF. CDR3 coding DNA: TGTGCCAGCAACGACAGGGCCCACGAGCAGTACTTC.

The chain recombines TRBV19 with TRBJ2-5; D is possibly TRBD1 (5 bases). V gave up 3 bases and J gave up 4 bases, with 18 bases separating them. Germline V lookup: CDR1 LNHDA, CDR2 SQIVND (reference sequence). The CDR3 has 16 amino acids. CDR3 bases: TGTGCCAGTAGTATGCGTCCAGGGCTAAGTCGAGAGACCCAGTACTTC. Its translation: CASSMRPGLSRETQYF.

This clone was found a few times. V usage is TRBV5-4 and J usage is TRBJ2-7; TRBD1 is a possible D gene (6 bases). Trimming removed 5 bases at V and 5 bases at J, with 23 bases between. Germline CDR1 and CDR2: SGHNT and YYREEE (reference sequence). This CDR3 region has 16 residues. The CDR3 nucleotides read TGTGCCAGCAGAAACCTAGCACAGGGCCCTTTGAACGAGCAGTACTTC. It is translated as CASRNLAQGPLNEQYF.

This rearrangement joins TRBV7-3 to TRBJ2-3; tentative D call: TRBD2 (6 bases). The V gene lost 5 bases and the J gene lost 2 bases, with 17 bases spanning the gap. This CDR3 is built from 16 residues. Germline CDR1 is SGHTA and CDR2 is FQGTGA. The CDR3 nucleotides are TGTGCCAGCAGCCCCGGGCGGGACCGGATCACAGATACGCAGTATTTT. The encoded protein is CASSPGRDRITDTQYF.

Only a few counts were recorded for this clone. The CDR3 DNA reads as TGTGCCAGCAGTACCGGGACAGGTTACAATGAGCAGTTCTTC. This codes for CASSTGTGYNEQFF. V and J are TRBV6-4 and TRBJ2-1; the match to TRBD1 covers 8 bases. The CDR3 is made up of 14 amino acids. CDR1 is MRHNA, CDR2 SNTAGT, per germline. J gave up 4 bases and V 5 bases, and 4 bases lay outside the gene matches.

The chain combines TRBV28 with TRBJ1-2, with a tentative D call TRBD1 (6 bases). CDR1 and CDR2 (germline): MDHEN, SYDVKM. V was trimmed by 6 bases and J by 6 bases, leaving 17 bases between them. There are 14 residues in the CDR3. CDR3 sequence (DNA): TGTGCCAGCAGCCCAACACGGACAGTTCATGGCTACACCTTC. This translates into CASSPTRTVHGYTF.

J is TRBJ2-2 and V is TRBV7-9; TRBD1 matches 9 bases. V trimming: 5 bases; J trimming: 4 bases; junction bases outside the gene matches: 8. The CDR3 sequence is 16 residues long. Germline CDR1 SEHNR, CDR2 FQNEAQ (reference sequence). CDR3 DNA sequence: TGTGCCAGCAGCACGCCGGGACAGGGACTCACCGGGGAGCTGTTTTTT. It is translated as CASSTPGQGLTGELFF. Full variable domain (rest looked up from reference TRBV7-9 and TRBJ2-2): DTGVSQNPRHKITKRGQNVTFRCDPISEHNRLYWYRQTLGQGPEFLTYFQNEAQLEKSRLLSDRFSAERPKGSFSTLEIQRTEQGDSAMYLCASSTPGQGLTGELFFGEGSRLTVL.

This chain connects TRBV6-6 to TRBJ1-5, with D possibly matching TRBD1 (5 bases). Trimming took 2 bases from V and 1 from J, leaving 9 bases between them. The CDR3 is 15 residues long. Germline V gene data show CDR1 as MNHNY and CDR2 as SVGAGI (reference sequence). CDR3 DNA sequence: TGTGCCAGCAGTTACCAGGGAAGGAGCAATCAGCCCCAGCATTTT. Its translation is CASSYQGRSNQPQHF.

In this sample, this clone turned up once. V usage is TRBV19 and J usage is TRBJ2-1, with unresolved D. V was clipped by 7 bases and J by 5 bases, with 9 bases between them. CDR1 is LNHDA and CDR2 is SQIVND in the germline V gene (reference sequence). The CDR3 spans 12 residues. The CDR3 region has the DNA TGTGCCAGTACGAGGATGAACAATGAGCAGTTCTTC. It translates to CASTRMNNEQFF.

This chain connects TRBV14 to TRBJ1-2; 10 bases are shared with TRBD1. The CDR3 is 14 amino acids. From germline, CDR1 is SGHDN and CDR2 FVKESK. The trim removed 5 bases at V and 8 bases at J, leaving 8 bases unmatched. The DNA for the CDR3 is TGTGCCAGCAGCTCTTCGACAGGGGGCGCGGGCTACACCTTC. Protein sequence: CASSSSTGGAGYTF.

The V gene is TRBV7-2, the J gene TRBJ2-1, with a tentative D call TRBD2 (7 bases). Deletions cut 1 base from V and 6 bases from J, with 19 bases between. The CDR3 length is 17 residues. Germline CDR1 reads SGHTA; CDR2 reads FQGNSA. CDR3 loop: CASSLVSGLGGGNEQFF. CDR3 sequence (DNA): TGTGCCAGCAGCTTAGTGTCCGGACTAGGGGGTGGCAATGAGCAGTTCTTC.

V is TRBV6-1 and J is TRBJ1-2; TRBD1 agrees at 9 bases. Germline CDR1 is MNHNS and CDR2 is SASEGT. The CDR3 sequence is 13 residues long. The trim removed 6 bases at V and 7 bases at J, leaving 6 bases unmatched. CDR3 region: CASSPQGAGGYTF. The DNA for the CDR3 is TGTGCCAGCAGCCCACAGGGGGCTGGTGGCTACACCTTC.

V usage is TRBV5-4 and J usage is TRBJ2-7; a weak D match, TRBD2 (6 bases). This CDR3 is built from 15 residues. V lost 1 base, J lost 3 bases, and 14 bases lay in between. Looked up from germline, CDR1 is SGHNT and CDR2 is YYREEE (reference sequence). CDR3 amino acids: CASSLSLGGSYEQYF. CDR3 DNA sequence: TGTGCCAGCAGCTTGAGCCTCGGGGGAAGCTACGAGCAGTACTTC.

This chain joins TRBV11-2 and TRBJ2-5; 9 positions match TRBD2. CDR1 and CDR2 (germline): SGHAT, FQNNGV. The V and J ends lost 6 bases and 5 bases, in that order; junction bases with no gene match: 7. This CDR3 is built from 14 residues. This CDR3 reads CASSTGTSLETQYF. CDR3 bases: TGTGCCAGCAGTACGGGGACTAGCTTGGAGACCCAGTACTTC.